The sequence of this T cell receptor beta chain was determined in a study of CXCR3-negative and CXCR3-positive naive CD8 T cells. Germline-derived CDR1 and CDR2 are MDHEN and SYDVKM. CDR3 length: 15 amino acids. Every CD8+ T cell subset underwent triplicate sorting at around 280,000 cells apiece. Naive cells were sorted as CD45RO-, CCR7+, CD27+ and CD95-. The libraries of TRB cDNA were constructed through 5' RACE using UMI labels. TCRdb re-called the 5' RACE reads and shows each CDR3 protein once, DNA omitted. Here the sample table reports fewer than 90,000 distinct CDR3 sequences. For this clonotype: Its target is not known.

Study-level findings and limits: Naive subsets were similarly diverse, while memory CD8+ repertoires were much less diverse. Expression of CXCR3 was partially reduced after cryopreservation, and fresh PBMCs were used in most assays.

The specimen sequenced was naive CXCR3- CD8+ T cells from blood. The sample's subset: CD45RO-CCR7+CD27+CD95- naive CD8+ T cells lacking CXCR3 (TNR3-). This receptor was taken from a human donor in good health. Some clones in this sample may be carry-over from other donors' samples. The chain joins TRBV28 to TRBJ2-1; TCRdb lists TRBD1, though no DNA is available to test this call. This chain's CDR3 is CASSLSVQGANEQFF.